This TCR beta chain was profiled in a study of T-cell reconstitution after alpha-beta-depleted transplantation in children (dated by TCRdb to about 2016). Regarding the complete study: Using TCR repertoire profiling, the study quantitatively followed how T-cell immune reconstitution unfolded in children after TCRalphabeta/CD19-depleted allogeneic hematopoietic cell transplantation.

The receptor library was made with PCR. The sequencer listed for this sample is Illumina HiSeq 2500. TCR libraries were prepared with molecular barcoding, using unique molecular identifiers to normalize TCRbeta repertoire quantification. Using fastp trimming at Q25 and MiXCR clonotype assembly, TCRdb reanalyzed the public sequencing data and kept in-frame beta chains. Rows merge per CDR3 protein into single entries with the most common DNA and genes. This sample is represented by about 400,000 distinct CDR3 sequences; about an eighth of them were singletons. Clones ranked in the top ten supply around 4.5% of the sample. According to the germline V gene (reference sequence), CDR1 reads LGHDT and CDR2 reads YNNKEL. Trimming removed 5 bases from V and 3 bases from J; the gene matches leave 5 bases unexplained. From the cysteine through the phenylalanine, the CDR3 covers 15 amino acids. Solely the CDR3 DNA is kept, with 45 bases framed from the first base.

This clonotype appeared a few times. Its antigen is still unknown. There are no base qualities to consult, and no much larger clone falls within one base. Material: PBMCs, obtained from the stem cell graft. The V and J genes are TRBV3-1 and TRBJ1-4, with 8 junctional bases fitting TRBD1. This TCR was sampled from a human donor who donated a stem cell graft to a child with Fanconi anemia. The DNA is TGTGCCAGCAGCAAAAAGGGACAGGCTAATGAAAAACTGTTTTTT. Protein translation: CASSKKGQANEKLFF.